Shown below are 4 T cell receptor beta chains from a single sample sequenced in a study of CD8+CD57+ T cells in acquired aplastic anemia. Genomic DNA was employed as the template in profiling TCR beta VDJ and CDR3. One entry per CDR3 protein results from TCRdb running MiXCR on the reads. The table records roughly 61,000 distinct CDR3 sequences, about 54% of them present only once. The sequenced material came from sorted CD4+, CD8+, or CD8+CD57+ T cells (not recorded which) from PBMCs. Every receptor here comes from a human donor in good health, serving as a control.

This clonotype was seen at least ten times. CDR3 bases: TGTGCCAGCAGCTCGAGAGGACTAGCGGGAGGGCCCGGGGAGACCCAGTACTTC. Translation gives CASSSRGLAGGPGETQYF. The V call is TRBV7-9, the J call TRBJ2-5, with 15 bases that match TRBD2. The CDR3 loop spans 18 amino acids. Germline assignment: CDR1 SEHNR and CDR2 FQNEAQ (reference sequence). V dropped 4 bases and J dropped 5; count of bases not matched to a gene: 11.

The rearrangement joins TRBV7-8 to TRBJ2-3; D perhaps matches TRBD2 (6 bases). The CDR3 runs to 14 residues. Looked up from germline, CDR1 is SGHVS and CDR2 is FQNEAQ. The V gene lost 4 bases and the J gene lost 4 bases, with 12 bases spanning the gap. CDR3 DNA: TGTGCCAGCAGCTCCCCTAGCGATCCAGATACGCAGTATTTT. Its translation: CASSSPSDPDTQYF.

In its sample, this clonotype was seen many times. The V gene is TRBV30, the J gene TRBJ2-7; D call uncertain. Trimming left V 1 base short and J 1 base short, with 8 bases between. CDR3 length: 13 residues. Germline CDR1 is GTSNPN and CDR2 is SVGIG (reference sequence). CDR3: CAWSARVSYEQYF. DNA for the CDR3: TGTGCCTGGAGTGCCCGGGTATCCTACGAGCAGTACTTC.

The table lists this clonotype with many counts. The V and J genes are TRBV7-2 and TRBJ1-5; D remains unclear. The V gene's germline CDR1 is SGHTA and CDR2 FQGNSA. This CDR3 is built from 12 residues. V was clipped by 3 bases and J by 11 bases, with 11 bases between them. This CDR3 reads CASSFAGLTQHF. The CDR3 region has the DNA TGTGCCAGCAGCTTTGCAGGTCTGACCCAGCATTTT.